The 8 T cell receptor beta chains presented below share a single source sample, sequenced in a study of low-dose radiotherapy and immunotherapy resistance in tumors. Time point described: before trial treatment. Both TCRalpha and TCRbeta chains were reverse transcribed with V-gene-specific primers. TCR amplification involved around 22 PCR cycles with a constant-region primer and V-primer adapter. TCRdb re-called the reads through MiXCR, storing one row per CDR3 protein. The sample shows more than 45,000 distinct CDR3 sequences, roughly 24% of them seen only once. Specimen: PBMCs, collected before treatment. These TCRs come from a male donor with prostate cancer.

This clonotype was seen repeatedly, ten times or more. The J gene is TRBJ1-1, the V gene TRBV18, with a possible D match to TRBD1 (5 bases). Trimming cost V 0 bases and J 4 bases, with 15 bases left between them. This CDR3 has 16 amino acids. From germline, CDR1 is KGHSH and CDR2 LQKENI. The CDR3 DNA is TGTGCCAGCTCACCACCTGAAGGCTTGAGGGGCACTGAAGCTTTCTTT. It translates to CASSPPEGLRGTEAFF.

This clonotype appeared many times. This CDR3 is CASSQERLGISPLHF. The CDR3 DNA is TGTGCCAGCAGCCAAGAGAGACTAGGGATATCACCCCTCCACTTT. The rearrangement uses TRBV3-1 and TRBJ1-6, with D unclear. The CDR3 length is 15 residues. CDR1 LGHDT and CDR2 YNNKEL come from the germline V gene (reference sequence). V was trimmed by 0 bases and J by 10 bases, leaving 13 bases between them.

The rearrangement links TRBV20-1 to TRBJ2-7; D is perhaps TRBD1 or TRBD2 (5 bases each). Trimming shortened V by 5 bases and J by 6 bases, and 17 bases separated the two germline ends. The germline V gene has CDR1 DFQATT and CDR2 SNEGSKA (reference sequence). This CDR3 comprises 13 residues. The CDR3 DNA reads as TGCAGTGCTCTCGTGGGGACCCCTCTCGAGCAGTACTTC. Amino acid sequence: CSALVGTPLEQYF.

This clonotype was detected ten times or more. This chain joins TRBV6-2 or TRBV6-3 and TRBJ2-3; 8 bases align to TRBD1. V lost 7 bases to trimming and J lost 4 bases; unmatched junction nucleotides: 7. Germline CDR1 reads MNHEY; CDR2 reads SVGEGT. This CDR3 comprises 14 residues. CDR3 in amino acids: CASTERQGPDTQYF. The CDR3 nucleotides read TGTGCCAGCACCGAAAGACAGGGGCCAGATACGCAGTATTTT.

The rearrangement uses TRBV2 and TRBJ2-1, with D tentatively TRBD2 (6 bases). CDR1 and CDR2 from the germline V gene are SNHLY and FYNNEI. Trimming cost V 4 bases and J 7 bases, with 14 bases left between them. This CDR3 region has 14 residues. CDR3 sequence: CASSASGPWNEQFF. The CDR3 coding sequence is TGTGCCAGCAGTGCCAGCGGGCCCTGGAATGAGCAGTTCTTC.

V gene TRBV5-5 combines with J gene TRBJ2-1; TRBD1 matches at 10 bases. The CDR3 contains 15 residues. V was pared by 3 bases and J by 6 bases, with 6 bases of the junction left unmatched. The germline CDR1 and CDR2 sequences are SGHKS and YYEKEE (reference sequence). CDR3 nucleotide sequence: TGTGCCAGCAGCTCCCAGGGACAGGGGTTCAATGAGCAGTTCTTC. Its protein product is CASSSQGQGFNEQFF. Drawing the rest from reference TRBV5-5 and TRBJ2-1, the complete variable domain is DAGVTQSPTHLIKTRGQQVTLRCSPISGHKSVSWYQQVLGQGPQFIFQYYEKEERGRGNFPDRFSARQFPNYSSELNVNALLLGDSALYLCASSSQGQGFNEQFFGPGTRLTVL.

As DNA, the CDR3 is TGTGCCAGCAGCCTGAGAGTTGGGTATGGCTACACCTTC. It specifies CASSLRVGYGYTF. V usage is TRBV13 and J usage is TRBJ1-2; D is undetermined. CDR1 PRHDT and CDR2 FYEKMQ come from the germline V gene (reference sequence). The CDR3 contains 13 residues. V lost 5 bases to trimming and J lost 5 bases, with 12 bases between them.

As concerns this clonotype: A far larger clone lies a single base away; this is likely a read error. The chain has TRBV29-1 and TRBJ2-1, with unresolved D. V gave up 6 bases and J gave up 13 bases, with 28 bases separating them. Germline V gives CDR1 SQVTM, CDR2 ANQGSEA. The CDR3 extends over 15 amino acids. The CDR3 sequence is CSVRYFMTAQETQFF. CDR3 DNA sequence: TGCAGCGTCCGGTACTTTATGACGGCCCAAGAGACCCAGTTCTTC.